This T cell receptor beta chain emerged from a study of blood T cell repertoires in COVID-19. The wider study: COVID-19 samples from acute and convalescent phases originated in the United States, Italy and Spain. Nucleic acid was either cDNA or gDNA, and it came from T cells, B-cell-depleted T cells, or PBMCs.

Germline loops: CDR1 SGHAT, CDR2 FQNNGV. Deletions cut 0 bases from V and 2 bases from J, with 11 bases between. This CDR3 spans 16 amino acids. Original data processing: Quantification of nucleated cells was approximated via reference gene primer amplification. The repertoire was sequenced with immunoSEQ multiplex PCR; TCRdb's copy has only in-frame clones and lacks some. The V and J calls and clone size come from that table; D and trimming were worked out from the DNA. The sample carries approximately 150,000 clones, approximately 88% recorded once. The chain recombines TRBV11-2 with TRBJ1-5, with no clear D. Material for sequencing was peripheral blood. The sequence was collected from a woman between 45 and 65 years old with acute or convalescent COVID-19. Here the CDR3 DNA reads TGTGCCAGCAGCTTAGATGGAGGCCGACGCAATCAGCCCCAGCATTTT. Protein sequence: CASSLDGGRRNQPQHF.